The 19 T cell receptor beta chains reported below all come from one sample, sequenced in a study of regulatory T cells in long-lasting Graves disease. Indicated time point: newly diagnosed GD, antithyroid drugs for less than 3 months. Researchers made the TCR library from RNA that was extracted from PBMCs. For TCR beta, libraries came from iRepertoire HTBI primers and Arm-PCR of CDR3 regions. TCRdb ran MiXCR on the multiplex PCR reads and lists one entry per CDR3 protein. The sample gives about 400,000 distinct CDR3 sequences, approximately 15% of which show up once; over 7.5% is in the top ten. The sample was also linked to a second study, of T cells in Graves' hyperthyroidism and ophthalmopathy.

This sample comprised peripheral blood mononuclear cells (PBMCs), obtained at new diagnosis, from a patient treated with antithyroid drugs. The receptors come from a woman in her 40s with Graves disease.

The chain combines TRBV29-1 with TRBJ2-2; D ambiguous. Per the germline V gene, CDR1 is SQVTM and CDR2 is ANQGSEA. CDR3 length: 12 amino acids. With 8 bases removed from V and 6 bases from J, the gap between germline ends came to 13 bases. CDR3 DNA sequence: TGCAGCTTCCGGTTAGAGGCCGGGGAGCTGTTTTTT. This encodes CSFRLEAGELFF.

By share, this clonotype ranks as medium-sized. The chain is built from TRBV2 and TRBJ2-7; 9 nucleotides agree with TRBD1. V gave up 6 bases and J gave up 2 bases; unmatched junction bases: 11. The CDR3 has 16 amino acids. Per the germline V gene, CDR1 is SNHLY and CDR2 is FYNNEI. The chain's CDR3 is CASRGDRAAFPYEQYF. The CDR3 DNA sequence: TGTGCCAGCAGAGGGGACAGGGCAGCTTTTCCCTACGAGCAGTACTTC.

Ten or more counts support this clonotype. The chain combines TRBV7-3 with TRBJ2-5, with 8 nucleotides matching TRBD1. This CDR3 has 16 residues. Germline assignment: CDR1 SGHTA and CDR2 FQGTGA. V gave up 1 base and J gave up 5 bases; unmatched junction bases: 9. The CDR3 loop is CASSLKAQGARETQYF. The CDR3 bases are TGTGCCAGCAGCTTAAAGGCGCAGGGGGCGAGGGAGACCCAGTACTTC.

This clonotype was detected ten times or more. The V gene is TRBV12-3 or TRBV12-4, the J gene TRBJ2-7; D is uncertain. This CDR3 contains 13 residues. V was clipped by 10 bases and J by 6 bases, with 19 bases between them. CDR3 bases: TGTGCCACCCAAGCCGGGCCCTCTCCCGAGCAGTACTTC. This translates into CATQAGPSPEQYF.

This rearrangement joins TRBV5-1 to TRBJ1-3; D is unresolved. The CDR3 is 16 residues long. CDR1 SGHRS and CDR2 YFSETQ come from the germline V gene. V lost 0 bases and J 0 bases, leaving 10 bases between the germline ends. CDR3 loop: CASSLEAGFSGNTIYF. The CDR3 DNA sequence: TGCGCCAGCAGCTTGGAGGCAGGCTTCTCTGGAAACACCATATATTTT.

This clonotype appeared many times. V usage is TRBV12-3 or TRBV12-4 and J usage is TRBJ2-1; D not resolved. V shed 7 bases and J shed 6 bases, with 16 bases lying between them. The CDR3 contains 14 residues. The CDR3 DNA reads TGTGCCAGCAAAGTCGAATTAGCTGGCAATGAGCAGTTCTTC. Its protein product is CASKVELAGNEQFF.

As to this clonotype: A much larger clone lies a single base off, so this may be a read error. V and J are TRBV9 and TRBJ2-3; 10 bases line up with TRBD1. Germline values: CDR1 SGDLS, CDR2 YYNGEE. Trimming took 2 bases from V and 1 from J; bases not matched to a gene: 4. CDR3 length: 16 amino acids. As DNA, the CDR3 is TGTGCCAGCAGCGTGACCGGGACAGGGGGCACAGATACGCAGTATTTT. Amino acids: CASSVTGTGGTDTQYF.

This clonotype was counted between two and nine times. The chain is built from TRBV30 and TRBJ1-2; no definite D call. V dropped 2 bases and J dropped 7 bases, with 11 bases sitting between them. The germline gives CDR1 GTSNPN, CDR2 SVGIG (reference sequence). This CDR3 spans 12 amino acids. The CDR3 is CAWSLGGCGYTF. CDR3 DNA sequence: TGTGCCTGGAGTCTGGGAGGTTGTGGCTACACCTTC. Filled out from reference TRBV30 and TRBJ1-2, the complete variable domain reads SQTIHQWPATLVQPVGSPLSLECTVEGTSNPNLYWYRQAAGRGLQLLFYSVGIGQISSEVPQNLSASRPQDRQFILSSKKLLLSDSGFYLCAWSLGGCGYTFGSGTRLTVV.

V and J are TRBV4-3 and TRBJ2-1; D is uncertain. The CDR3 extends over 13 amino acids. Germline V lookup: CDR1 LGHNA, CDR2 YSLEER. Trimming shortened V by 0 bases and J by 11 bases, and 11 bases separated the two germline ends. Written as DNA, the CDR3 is TGCGCCAGCAGCCAAGAAAGGCCAAACCAGCAGTTCTTC. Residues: CASSQERPNQQFF.

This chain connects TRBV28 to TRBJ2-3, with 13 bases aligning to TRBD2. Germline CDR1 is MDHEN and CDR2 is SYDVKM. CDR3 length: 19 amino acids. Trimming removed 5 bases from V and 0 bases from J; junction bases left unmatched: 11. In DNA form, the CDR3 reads TGTGCCAGCAGTGGGGGACTAGCGGGAAGGGGACTCAGCACAGATACGCAGTATTTT. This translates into CASSGGLAGRGLSTDTQYF.

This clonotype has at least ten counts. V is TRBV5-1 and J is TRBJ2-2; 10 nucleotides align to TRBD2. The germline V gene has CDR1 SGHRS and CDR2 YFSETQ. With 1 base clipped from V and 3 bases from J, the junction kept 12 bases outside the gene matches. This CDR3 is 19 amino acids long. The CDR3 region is CASSLSPPGLAEYTGELFF. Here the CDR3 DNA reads TGCGCCAGCAGCTTGAGCCCCCCTGGACTAGCGGAGTACACCGGGGAGCTGTTTTTT.

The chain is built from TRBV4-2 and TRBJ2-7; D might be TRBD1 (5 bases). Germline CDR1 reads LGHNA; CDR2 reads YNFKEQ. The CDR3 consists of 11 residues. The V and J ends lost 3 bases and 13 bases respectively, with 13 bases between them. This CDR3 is CASSQKDTLYF. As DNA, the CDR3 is TGTGCCAGCAGCCAGAAGGACACCCTCTACTTC.

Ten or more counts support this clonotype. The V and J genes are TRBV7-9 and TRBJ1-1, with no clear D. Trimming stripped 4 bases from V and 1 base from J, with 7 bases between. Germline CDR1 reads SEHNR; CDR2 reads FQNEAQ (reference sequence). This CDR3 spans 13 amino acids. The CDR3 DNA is TGTGCCAGCAGCTCCCTTGGGAACACTGAAGCTTTCTTT. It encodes CASSSLGNTEAFF.

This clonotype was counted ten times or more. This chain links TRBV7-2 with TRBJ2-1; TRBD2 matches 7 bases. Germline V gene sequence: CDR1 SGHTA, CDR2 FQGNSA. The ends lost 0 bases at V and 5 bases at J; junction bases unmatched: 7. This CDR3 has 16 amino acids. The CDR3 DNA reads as TGTGCCAGCAGCTTAGCGGGAGGGCAAAACCACAATGAGCAGTTCTTC. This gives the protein CASSLAGGQNHNEQFF.

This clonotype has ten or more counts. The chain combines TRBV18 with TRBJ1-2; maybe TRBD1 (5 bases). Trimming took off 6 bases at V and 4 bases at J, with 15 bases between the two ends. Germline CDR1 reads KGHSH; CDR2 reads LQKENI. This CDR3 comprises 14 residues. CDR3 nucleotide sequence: TGTGCCAGCTCGCCGGGACGGAAGACCTATGGCTACACCTTC. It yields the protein CASSPGRKTYGYTF.

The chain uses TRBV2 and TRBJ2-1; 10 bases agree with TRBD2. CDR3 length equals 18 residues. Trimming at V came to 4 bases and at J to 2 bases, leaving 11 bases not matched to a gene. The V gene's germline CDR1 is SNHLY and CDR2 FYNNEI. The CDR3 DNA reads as TGTGCCAGCAGTGGGAGGGCTAGCGGGAGCCAAACCTACAATGAGCAGTTCTTC. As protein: CASSGRASGSQTYNEQFF.

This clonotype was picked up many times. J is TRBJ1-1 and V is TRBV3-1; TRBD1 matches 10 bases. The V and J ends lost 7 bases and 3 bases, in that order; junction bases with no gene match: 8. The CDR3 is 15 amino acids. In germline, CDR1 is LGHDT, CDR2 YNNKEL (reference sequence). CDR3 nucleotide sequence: TGTGCCAGCATACCGGGACAGGGGCGGGACACTGAAGCTTTCTTT. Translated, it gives CASIPGQGRDTEAFF.

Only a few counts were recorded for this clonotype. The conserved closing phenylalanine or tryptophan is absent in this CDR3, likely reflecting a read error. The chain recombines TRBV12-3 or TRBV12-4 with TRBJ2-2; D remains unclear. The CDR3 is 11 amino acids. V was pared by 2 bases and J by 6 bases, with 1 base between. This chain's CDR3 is CASSLSGELFL. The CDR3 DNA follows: TGTGCCAGCAGTTTATCCGGGGAGCTGTTTCTT.

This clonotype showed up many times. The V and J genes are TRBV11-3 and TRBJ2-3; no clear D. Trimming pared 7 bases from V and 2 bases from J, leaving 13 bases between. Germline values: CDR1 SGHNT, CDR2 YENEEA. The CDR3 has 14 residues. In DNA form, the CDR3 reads TGTGCCAGCAAGGGCGGTCTTGCCACAGATACGCAGTATTTT. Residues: CASKGGLATDTQYF.